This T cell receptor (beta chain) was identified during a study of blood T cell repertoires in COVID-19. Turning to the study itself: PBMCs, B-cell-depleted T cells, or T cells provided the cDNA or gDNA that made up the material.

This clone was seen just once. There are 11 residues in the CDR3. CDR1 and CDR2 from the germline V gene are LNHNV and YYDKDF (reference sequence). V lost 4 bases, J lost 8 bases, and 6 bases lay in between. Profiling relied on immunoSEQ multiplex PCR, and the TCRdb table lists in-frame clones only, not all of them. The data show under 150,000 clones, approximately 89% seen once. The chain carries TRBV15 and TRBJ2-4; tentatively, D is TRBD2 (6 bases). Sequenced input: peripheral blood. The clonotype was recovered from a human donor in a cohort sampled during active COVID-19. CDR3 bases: TGTGCCACCAGCACGGGGGACATTCAGTACTTC. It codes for CATSTGDIQYF.